The sequence of this T cell receptor (beta chain) was determined in a study of blood T cell repertoires in COVID-19 (dated by TCRdb to the early 2020s). Regarding the research as a whole: Collaborator samples came from the United States, Italy and Spain and covered acute and convalescent phases of COVID-19. The material from the prospective study consisted of cDNA or gDNA derived from T cells, B-cell-depleted T cells, or PBMCs. The repertoires were released in a freely available public database intended as a resource for research on the immune response to SARS-CoV-2. Sample metadata almost always included a de-identified subject ID, COVID-19 status, age in years and sex. The samples were drawn from two sources: the first 160 participants of the ongoing ImmuneRACE study, and over 1,000 subjects contributed by 6 global collaborators. HLA class I and class II types, where available, came from metadata supplied by the sample provider rather than from assay-based typing. The dataset comprised deeply sampled blood TCRbeta repertoires from subjects exposed to, actively infected with, or recovered from COVID-19. What the study reported, not specific to this receptor: The amount of clinical and demographic metadata varied by source and participant and was provided uncurated.

Enrolling through a virtual design, the prospective study's participants ranged in age from roughly 18 to 89 years and lived across some 22 United States geographic areas. In the prospective study, cohorts were assigned on the basis of participant-reported clinical history obtained from a screening survey and a study questionnaire. ImmuneRACE Cohort 3 recovered participants were defined by two consecutive negative NP/OP PCR tests, healthcare professional clearance, or symptom resolution. In the prospective study, mobile phlebotomists collected whole blood, serum and a nasopharyngeal or oropharyngeal swab from each participant. Participants in the prospective study had the option to provide additional blood draws and questionnaires over a roughly 2-month period. Blood samples from the prospective study were shipped frozen or at room temperature prior to DNA extraction. To note about this clone: No cognate antigen has been identified for it. Per-nucleotide qualities are absent, and no much larger clonotype sits a single base away.

CDR1 and CDR2 were assigned from the germline V gene (reference sequence) as DFQATT and SNEGSKA. Reading from cysteine to phenylalanine, the CDR3 counts 9 amino acids. CDR3 DNA is the only sequence kept; it has 27 bases, read in frame from the first base. Germline trimming amounts to 6 bases on V and 7 bases on J, with 0 as the count of junction bases outside the gene matches. TCRbeta CDR3 regions were amplified from genomic DNA by means of the immunoSEQ Assay, a bias-controlled multiplex PCR. The published analysis was carried out like this. The number of nucleated cells in each sample was estimated from the amplification of reference gene primers within the assay. To quantify the absolute abundance of each unique TCRbeta CDR3 rearrangement, sequence reads were collapsed and filtered. Productive Simpson clonality was computed per sample as the square root of Simpson's diversity index over productive rearrangements. TCRdb re-hosts the immuneACCESS table, in-frame sequences only. Its copies lack some clones; in the studies checked, an unresolved V gene accounts for under half of them, and the cause for the rest is not known. For V, J and clone size, that table is used; D and trimming come from the DNA. The sample records approximately 300,000 clones, 92% of which are singletons. The leading ten clones occupy 15% to 20% of the sample.

This chain joins TRBV20-1 to TRBJ2-7; TRBD2 lines up with 7 middle nucleotides. This TCR was sampled from a woman between 25 and 40 years old who had recovered from COVID-19. The sequenced sample consisted of PBMCs or T cells enriched from blood (not recorded which). The sequenced DNA is TGCAGTGCCGGGGGGGAGCAGTACTTC. Translated, it reads CSAGGEQYF.